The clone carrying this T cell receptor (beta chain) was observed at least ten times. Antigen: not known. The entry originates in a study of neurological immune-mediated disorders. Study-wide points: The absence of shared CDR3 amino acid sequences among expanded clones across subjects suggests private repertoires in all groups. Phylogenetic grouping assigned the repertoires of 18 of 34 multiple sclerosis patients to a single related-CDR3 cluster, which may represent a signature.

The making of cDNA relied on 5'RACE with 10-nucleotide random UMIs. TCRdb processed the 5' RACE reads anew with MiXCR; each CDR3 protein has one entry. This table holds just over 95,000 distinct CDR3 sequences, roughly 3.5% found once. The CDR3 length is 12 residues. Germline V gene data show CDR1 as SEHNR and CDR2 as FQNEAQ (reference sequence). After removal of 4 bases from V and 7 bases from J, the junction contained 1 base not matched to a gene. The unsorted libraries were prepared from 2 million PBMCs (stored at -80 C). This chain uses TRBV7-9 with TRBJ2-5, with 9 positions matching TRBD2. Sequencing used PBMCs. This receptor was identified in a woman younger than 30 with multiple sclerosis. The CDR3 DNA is TGTGCCAGCAGCTCGACTAGCGGGACCCAGTACTTC. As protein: CASSSTSGTQYF. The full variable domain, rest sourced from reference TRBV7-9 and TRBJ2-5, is DTGVSQNPRHKITKRGQNVTFRCDPISEHNRLYWYRQTLGQGPEFLTYFQNEAQLEKSRLLSDRFSAERPKGSFSTLEIQRTEQGDSAMYLCASSSTSGTQYFGPGTRLLVL.